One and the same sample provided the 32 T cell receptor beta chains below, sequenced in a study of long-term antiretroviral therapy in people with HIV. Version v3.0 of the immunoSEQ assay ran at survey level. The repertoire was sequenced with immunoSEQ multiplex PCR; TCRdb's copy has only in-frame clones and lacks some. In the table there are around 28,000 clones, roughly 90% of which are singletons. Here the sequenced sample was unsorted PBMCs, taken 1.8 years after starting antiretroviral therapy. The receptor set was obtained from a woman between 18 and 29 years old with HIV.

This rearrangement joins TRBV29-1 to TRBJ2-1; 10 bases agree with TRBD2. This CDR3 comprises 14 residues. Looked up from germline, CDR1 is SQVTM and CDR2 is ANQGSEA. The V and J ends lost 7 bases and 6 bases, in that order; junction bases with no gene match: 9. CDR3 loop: CSASGRASPNEQFF. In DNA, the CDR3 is TGCAGCGCCAGCGGGAGGGCGTCTCCCAATGAGCAGTTCTTC.

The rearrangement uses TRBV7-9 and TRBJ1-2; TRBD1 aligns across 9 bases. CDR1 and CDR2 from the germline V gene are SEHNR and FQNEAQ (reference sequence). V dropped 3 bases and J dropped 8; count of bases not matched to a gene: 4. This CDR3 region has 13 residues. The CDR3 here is CASSLGQGNGYTF. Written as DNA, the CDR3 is TGTGCCAGCAGCTTGGGACAGGGTAACGGCTACACCTTC.

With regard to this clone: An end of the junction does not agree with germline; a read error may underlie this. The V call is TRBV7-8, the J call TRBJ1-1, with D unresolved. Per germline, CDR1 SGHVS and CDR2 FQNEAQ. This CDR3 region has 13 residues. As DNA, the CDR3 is TGTGCCAGCAGCGTAGCAGCGGGGACTGAAGCTTTCTTT. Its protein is CASSVAAGTEAFF. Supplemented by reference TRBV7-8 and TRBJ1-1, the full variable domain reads GAGVSQSPRYKVAKRGQDVALRCDPISGHVSLFWYQQALGQGPEFLTYFQNEAQLDKSGLPSDRFFAERPEGSVSTLKIQRTQQEDSAVYLCASSVAAGTEAFFGQGTRLTVV.

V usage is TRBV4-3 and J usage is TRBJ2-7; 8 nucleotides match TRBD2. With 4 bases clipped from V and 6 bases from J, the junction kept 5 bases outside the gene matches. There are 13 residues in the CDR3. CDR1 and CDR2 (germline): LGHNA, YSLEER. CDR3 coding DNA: TGCGCCAGCAGCCTCGGGGGGGGCTCCGAGCAGTACTTC. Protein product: CASSLGGGSEQYF.

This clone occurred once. The CDR3 is CASSMDRVQETQYF. In DNA, the CDR3 is TGTGCCAGTAGTATGGACAGGGTCCAAGAGACCCAGTACTTC. The chain recombines TRBV19 with TRBJ2-5; 8 nucleotides align to TRBD1. V lost 3 bases to trimming and J lost 1 base; unmatched junction nucleotides: 1. CDR1 and CDR2 (germline): LNHDA, SQIVND (reference sequence). The CDR3 is made up of 14 amino acids.

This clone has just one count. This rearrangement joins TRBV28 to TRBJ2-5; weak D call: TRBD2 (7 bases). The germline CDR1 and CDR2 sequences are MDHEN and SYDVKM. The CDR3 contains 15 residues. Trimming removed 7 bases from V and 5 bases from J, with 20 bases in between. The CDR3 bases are TGTGCCAGCACACGGGGGGCGGAAGTTTGGGAGACCCAGTACTTC. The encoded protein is CASTRGAEVWETQYF.

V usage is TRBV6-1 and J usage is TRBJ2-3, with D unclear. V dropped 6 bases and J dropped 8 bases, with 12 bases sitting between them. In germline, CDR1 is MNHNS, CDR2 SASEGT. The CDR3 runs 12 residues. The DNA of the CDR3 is TGTGCCAGCAGGGATCCACCCCCTACGCAGTATTTT. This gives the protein CASRDPPPTQYF.

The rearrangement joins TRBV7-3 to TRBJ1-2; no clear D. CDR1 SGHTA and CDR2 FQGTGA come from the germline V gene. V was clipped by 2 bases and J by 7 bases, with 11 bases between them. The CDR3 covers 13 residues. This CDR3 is CASSLGRGGGYTF. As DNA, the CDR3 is TGTGCCAGCAGCTTAGGGCGGGGAGGTGGCTACACCTTC.

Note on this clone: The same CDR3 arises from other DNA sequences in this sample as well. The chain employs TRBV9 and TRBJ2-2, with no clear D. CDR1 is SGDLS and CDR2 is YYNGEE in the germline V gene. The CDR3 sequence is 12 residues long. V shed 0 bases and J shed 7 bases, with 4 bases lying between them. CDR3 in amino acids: CASSVGGGELFF. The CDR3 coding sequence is TGTGCCAGCAGCGTAGGAGGCGGGGAGCTGTTTTTT. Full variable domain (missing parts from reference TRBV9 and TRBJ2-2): DSGVTQTPKHLITATGQRVTLRCSPRSGDLSVYWYQQSLDQGLQFLIQYYNGEERAKGNILERFSAQQFPDLHSELNLSSLELGDSALYFCASSVGGGELFFGEGSRLTVL.

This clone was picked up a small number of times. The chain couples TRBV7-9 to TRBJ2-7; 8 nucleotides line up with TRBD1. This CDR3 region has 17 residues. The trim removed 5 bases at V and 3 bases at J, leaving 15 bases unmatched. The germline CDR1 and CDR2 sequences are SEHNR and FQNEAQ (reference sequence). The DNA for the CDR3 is TGTGCCAGCAGCGGAGGCCCTGGGACAGGTCCCTACTACGAGCAGTACTTC. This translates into CASSGGPGTGPYYEQYF.

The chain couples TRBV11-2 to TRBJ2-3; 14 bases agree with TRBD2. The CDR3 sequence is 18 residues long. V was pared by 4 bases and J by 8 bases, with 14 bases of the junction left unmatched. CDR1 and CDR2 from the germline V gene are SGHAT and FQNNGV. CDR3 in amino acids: CASSSSGLAGEPSFTQYF. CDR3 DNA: TGTGCCAGCAGCTCCTCGGGACTAGCGGGAGAGCCGAGCTTTACGCAGTATTTT.

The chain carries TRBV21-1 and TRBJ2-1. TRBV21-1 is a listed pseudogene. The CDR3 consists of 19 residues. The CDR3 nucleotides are TGTGCCAGCATCCCACGAGGGGGATTCCTAGCGAGAGGCACGAATGAGCAGTTCTTC. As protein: CASIPRGGFLARGTNEQFF.

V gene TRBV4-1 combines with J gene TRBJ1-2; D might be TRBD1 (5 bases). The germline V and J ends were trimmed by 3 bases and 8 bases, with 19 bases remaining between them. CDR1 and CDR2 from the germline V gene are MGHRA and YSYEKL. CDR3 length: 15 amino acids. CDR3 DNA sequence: TGCGCCAGCAGCCACGCGGGGCTTGGAGGAGGGGGCTACACCTTC. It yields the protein CASSHAGLGGGGYTF.

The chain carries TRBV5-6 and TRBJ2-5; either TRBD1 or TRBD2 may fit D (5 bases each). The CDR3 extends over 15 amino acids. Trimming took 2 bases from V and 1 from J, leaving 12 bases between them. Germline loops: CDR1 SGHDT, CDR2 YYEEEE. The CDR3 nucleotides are TGTGCCAGCAGCTTATTTTCAGGGACCCAAGAGACCCAGTACTTC. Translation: CASSLFSGTQETQYF. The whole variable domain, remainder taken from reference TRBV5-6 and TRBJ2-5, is DAGVTQSPTHLIKTRGQQVTLRCSPKSGHDTVSWYQQALGQGPQFIFQYYEEEERQRGNFPDRFSGHQFPNYSSELNVNALLLGDSALYLCASSLFSGTQETQYFGPGTRLLVL.

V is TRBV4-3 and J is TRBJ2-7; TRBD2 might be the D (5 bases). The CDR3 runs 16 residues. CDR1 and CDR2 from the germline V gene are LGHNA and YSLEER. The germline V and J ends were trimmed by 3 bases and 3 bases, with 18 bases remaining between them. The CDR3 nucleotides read TGCGCCAGCAGCCAGGCCTACCCGGACTCCTACTACGAGCAGTACTTC. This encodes CASSQAYPDSYYEQYF.

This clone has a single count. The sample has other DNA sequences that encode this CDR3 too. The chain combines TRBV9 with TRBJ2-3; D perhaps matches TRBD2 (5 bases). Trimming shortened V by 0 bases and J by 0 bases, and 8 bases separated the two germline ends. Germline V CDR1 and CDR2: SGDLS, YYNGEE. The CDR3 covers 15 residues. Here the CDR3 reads CASSVASGSTDTQYF. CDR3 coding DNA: TGTGCCAGCAGCGTAGCAAGCGGAAGCACAGATACGCAGTATTTT. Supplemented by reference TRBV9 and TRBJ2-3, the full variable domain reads DSGVTQTPKHLITATGQRVTLRCSPRSGDLSVYWYQQSLDQGLQFLIQYYNGEERAKGNILERFSAQQFPDLHSELNLSSLELGDSALYFCASSVASGSTDTQYFGPGTRLTVL.

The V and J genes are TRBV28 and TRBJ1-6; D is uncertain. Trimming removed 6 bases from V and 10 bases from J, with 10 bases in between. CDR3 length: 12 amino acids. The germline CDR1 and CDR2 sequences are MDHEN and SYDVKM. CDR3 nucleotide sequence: TGTGCCAGCAGAAATCATTGGTCACCCCTCCACTTT. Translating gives CASRNHWSPLHF.

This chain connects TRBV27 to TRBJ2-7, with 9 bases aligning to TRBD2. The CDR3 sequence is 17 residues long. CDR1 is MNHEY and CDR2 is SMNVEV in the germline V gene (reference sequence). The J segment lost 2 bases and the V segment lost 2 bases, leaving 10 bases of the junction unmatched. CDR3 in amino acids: CASSLAFPAGGTYEQYF. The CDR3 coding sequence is TGTGCCAGCAGTTTAGCGTTTCCAGCGGGGGGAACCTACGAGCAGTACTTC.

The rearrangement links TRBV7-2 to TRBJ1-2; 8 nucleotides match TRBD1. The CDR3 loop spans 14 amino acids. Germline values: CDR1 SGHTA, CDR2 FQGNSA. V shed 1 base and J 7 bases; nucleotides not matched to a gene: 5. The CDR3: CASSLVQGDSGYTF. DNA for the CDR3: TGTGCCAGCAGCTTAGTACAGGGGGACTCTGGCTACACCTTC. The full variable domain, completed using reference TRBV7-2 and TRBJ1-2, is GAGVSQSPSNKVTEKGKDVELRCDPISGHTALYWYRQSLGQGLEFLIYFQGNSAPDKSGLPSDRFSAERTGGSVSTLTIQRTQQEDSAVYLCASSLVQGDSGYTFGSGTRLTVV.

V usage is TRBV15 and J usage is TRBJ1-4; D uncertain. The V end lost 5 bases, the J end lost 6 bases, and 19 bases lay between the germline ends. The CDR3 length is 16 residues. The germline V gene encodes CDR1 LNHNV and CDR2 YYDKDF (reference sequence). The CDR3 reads CATSRGGLGWDEKLFF. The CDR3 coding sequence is TGTGCCACCAGCCGGGGAGGACTGGGTTGGGATGAAAAACTGTTTTTT.

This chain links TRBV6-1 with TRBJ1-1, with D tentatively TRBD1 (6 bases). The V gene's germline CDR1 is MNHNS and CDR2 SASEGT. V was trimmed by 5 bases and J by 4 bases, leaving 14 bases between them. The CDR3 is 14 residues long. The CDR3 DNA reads TGTGCCAGCAGTTCTCGGGGGGGGGCCACTGAAGCTTTCTTT. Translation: CASSSRGGATEAFF.

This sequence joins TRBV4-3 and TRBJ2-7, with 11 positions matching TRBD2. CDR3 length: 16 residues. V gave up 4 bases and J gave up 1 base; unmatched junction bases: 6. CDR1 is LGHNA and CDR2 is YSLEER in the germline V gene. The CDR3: CASSRTGTSGSYEQYF. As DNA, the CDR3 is TGCGCCAGCAGCCGCACCGGGACTAGCGGATCCTACGAGCAGTACTTC.

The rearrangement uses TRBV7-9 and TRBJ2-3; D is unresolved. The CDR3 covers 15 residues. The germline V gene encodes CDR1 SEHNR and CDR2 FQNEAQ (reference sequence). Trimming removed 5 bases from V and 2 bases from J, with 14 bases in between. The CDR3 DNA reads TGTGCCAGCAGCCCGGGCCGGCGAGACACAGATACGCAGTATTTT. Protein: CASSPGRRDTDTQYF.

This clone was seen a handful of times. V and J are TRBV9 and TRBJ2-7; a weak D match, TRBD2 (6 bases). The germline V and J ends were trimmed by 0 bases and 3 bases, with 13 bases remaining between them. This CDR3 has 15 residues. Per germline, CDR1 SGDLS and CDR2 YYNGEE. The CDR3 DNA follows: TGTGCCAGCAGCGTAGCGGAGGGAAGGGGCTACGAGCAGTACTTC. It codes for CASSVAEGRGYEQYF.

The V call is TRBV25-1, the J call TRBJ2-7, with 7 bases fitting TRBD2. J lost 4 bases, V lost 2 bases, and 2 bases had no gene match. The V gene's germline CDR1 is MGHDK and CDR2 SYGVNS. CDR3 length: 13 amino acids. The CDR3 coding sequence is TGTGCCAGCAGTGAAGCGGGAGTTTACGAGCAGTACTTC. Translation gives CASSEAGVYEQYF.

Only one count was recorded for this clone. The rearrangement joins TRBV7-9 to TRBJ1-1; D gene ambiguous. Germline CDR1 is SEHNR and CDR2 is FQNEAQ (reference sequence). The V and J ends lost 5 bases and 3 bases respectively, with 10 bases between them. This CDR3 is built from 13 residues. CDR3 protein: CASSHRADTEAFF. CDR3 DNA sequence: TGTGCCAGCAGCCATCGGGCAGACACTGAAGCTTTCTTT. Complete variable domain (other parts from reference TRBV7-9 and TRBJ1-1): DTGVSQNPRHKITKRGQNVTFRCDPISEHNRLYWYRQTLGQGPEFLTYFQNEAQLEKSRLLSDRFSAERPKGSFSTLEIQRTEQGDSAMYLCASSHRADTEAFFGQGTRLTVV.

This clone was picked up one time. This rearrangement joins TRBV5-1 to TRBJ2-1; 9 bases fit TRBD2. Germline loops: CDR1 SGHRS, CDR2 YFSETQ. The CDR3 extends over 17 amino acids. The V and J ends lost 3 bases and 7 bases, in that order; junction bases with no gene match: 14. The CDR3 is CASSSPGLKREENEQFF. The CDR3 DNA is TGCGCCAGCAGCTCTCCTGGTTTGAAGCGGGAGGAAAATGAGCAGTTCTTC.

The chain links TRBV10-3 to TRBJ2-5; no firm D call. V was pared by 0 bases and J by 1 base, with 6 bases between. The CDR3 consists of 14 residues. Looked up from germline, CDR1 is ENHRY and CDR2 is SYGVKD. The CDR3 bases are TGTGCCATCAGTGAGTCGACCTTCCAAGAGACCCAGTACTTC. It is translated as CAISESTFQETQYF.

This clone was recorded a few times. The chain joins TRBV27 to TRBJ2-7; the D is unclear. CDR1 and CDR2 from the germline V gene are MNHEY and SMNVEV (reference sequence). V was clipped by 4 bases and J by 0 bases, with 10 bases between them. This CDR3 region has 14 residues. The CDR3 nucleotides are TGTGCCAGCAGTTCGGCCTCCGCCTCCTACGAGCAGTACTTC. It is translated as CASSSASASYEQYF.

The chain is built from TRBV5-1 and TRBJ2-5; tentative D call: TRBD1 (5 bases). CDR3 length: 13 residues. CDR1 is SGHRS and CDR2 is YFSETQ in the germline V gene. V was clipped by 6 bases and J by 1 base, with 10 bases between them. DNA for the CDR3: TGCGCCAGCAACCTCGACAGCCAAGAGACCCAGTACTTC. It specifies CASNLDSQETQYF.

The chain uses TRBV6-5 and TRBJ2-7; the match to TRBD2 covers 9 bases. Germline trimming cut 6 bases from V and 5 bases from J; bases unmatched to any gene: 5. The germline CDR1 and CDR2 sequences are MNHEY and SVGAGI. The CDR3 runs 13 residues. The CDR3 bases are TGTGCCAGCAGAGCTAGCGGGATAGACGAGCAGTACTTC. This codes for CASRASGIDEQYF.

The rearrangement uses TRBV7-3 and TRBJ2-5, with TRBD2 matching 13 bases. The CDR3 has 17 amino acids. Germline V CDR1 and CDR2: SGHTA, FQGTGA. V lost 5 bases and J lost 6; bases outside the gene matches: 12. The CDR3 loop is CASSPTSGRSHNQTQYF. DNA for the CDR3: TGTGCCAGCAGCCCGACTAGCGGGAGGTCCCACAACCAGACCCAGTACTTC.